This T cell receptor beta chain is drawn from a study of shared clonotypes between healthy human individuals. Study-level points and caveats: Inspection by rarefaction showed sorted-subset sequencing to be incomplete despite large depth. Researchers sampled only blood; tissue repertoires likely differ.

The repertoire was sequenced with immunoSEQ multiplex PCR; TCRdb's copy has only in-frame clones and lacks some. The table has under 1 million clones, more than 85% seen once. For this clone: Its antigen is currently unknown.

CDR1 and CDR2 (germline): MGHRA, YSYEKL. This CDR3 has 17 amino acids. With V trimmed by 0 bases and J by 6 bases, 10 bases remained unmatched. CD45RO-negative cells were positively selected for CCR7, leaving out terminally differentiated effector memory CD45RA+ cells. The chain carries TRBV4-1 and TRBJ1-4; 7 nucleotides align to TRBD1. Sequencing was performed on naive CD8+ T cells sorted from blood. The receptor comes from a man aged 25-40 years in good health. The CDR3 loop is CASSQDKSGTDYEKLFF. The DNA of the CDR3 is TGCGCCAGCAGCCAAGACAAATCCGGGACAGACTATGAAAAACTGTTTTTT.